This TCR beta chain comes out of a study of T cells after yellow fever vaccination. Study at large: Fractions of low cell number were prepared using SMART-Seq v4 Ultra Low Input.

They built TCR cDNA with 5'RACE template switching, a step that put in a universal primer site and UMIs. MiXCR, run by TCRdb on the 5' RACE reads, gives a single entry per CDR3 protein. The table has hundreds of thousands of distinct CDR3 sequences, 8.1% seen once. At least ten counts were recorded for this clonotype. Sample: PBMCs, taken about 41 days after the first yellow fever vaccination. The receptor's source is a man aged 18 to 29 who received the YFV17D yellow fever vaccine.

In DNA form, the CDR3 reads TGTGCCAGCAGCTTAGTGCGTCTAGCGGTTTACAATGAGCAGTTCTTC. It encodes CASSLVRLAVYNEQFF. The chain links TRBV7-2 to TRBJ2-1, with 7 bases that match TRBD2. CDR1 is SGHTA, CDR2 FQGNSA, per germline. This CDR3 is 16 amino acids long. J gave up 4 bases and V 1 base, and 7 bases lay outside the gene matches.